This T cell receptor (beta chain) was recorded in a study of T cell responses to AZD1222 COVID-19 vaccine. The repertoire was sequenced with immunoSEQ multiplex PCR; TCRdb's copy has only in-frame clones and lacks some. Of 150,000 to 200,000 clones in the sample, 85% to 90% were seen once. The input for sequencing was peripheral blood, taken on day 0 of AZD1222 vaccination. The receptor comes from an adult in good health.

DNA of the CDR3: TGTGCCAGTAGTATGCTTGCGGGGGGGCTGGCAGATACGCAGTATTTT. Its protein is CASSMLAGGLADTQYF. The genes are TRBV19 and TRBJ2-3, with TRBD2 identical over 9 bases. This CDR3 region has 16 residues. Germline V gene data show CDR1 as LNHDA and CDR2 as SQIVND (reference sequence). V trimming: 3 bases; J trimming: 4 bases; junction bases outside the gene matches: 8.